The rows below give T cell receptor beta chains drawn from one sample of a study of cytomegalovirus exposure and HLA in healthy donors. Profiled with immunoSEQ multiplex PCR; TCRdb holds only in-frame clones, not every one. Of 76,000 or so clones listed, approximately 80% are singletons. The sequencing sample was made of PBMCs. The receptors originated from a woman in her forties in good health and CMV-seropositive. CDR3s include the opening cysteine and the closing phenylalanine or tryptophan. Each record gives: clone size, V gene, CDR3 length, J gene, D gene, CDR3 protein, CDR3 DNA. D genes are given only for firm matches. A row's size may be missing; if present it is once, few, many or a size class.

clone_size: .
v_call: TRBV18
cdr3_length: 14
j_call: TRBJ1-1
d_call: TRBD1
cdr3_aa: CASSLQGSNTEAFF
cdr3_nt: TGTGCCAGCTCCCTACAGGGGTCGAACACTGAAGCTTTCTTT

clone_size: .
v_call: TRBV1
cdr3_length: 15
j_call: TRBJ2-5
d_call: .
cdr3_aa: CTSSPPRGGRGTQYF
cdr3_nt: TGCACCAGCAGCCCGCCCCGGGGGGGTCGGGGGACCCAGTACTTC

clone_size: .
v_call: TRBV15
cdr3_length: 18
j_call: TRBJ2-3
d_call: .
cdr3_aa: CATSREPPGLAGTDTQYF
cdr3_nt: TGTGCCACCAGCAGAGAACCCCCCGGATTGGCAGGGACAGATACGCAGTATTTT

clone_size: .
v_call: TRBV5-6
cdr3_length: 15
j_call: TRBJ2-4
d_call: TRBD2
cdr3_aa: CASSSLAGVENIQYF
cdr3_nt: TGTGCCAGCAGCTCACTAGCGGGGGTGGAAAACATTCAGTACTTC

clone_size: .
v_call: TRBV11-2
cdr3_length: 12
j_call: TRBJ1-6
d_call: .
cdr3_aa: CASSLRSSPLHF
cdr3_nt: TGTGCCAGCAGCTTGAGGTCTTCACCCCTCCACTTT

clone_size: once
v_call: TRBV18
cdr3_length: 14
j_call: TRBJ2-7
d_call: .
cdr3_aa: CASSPPSRSYEQYF
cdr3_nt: TGTGCCAGCTCACCACCCTCTAGGTCCTACGAGCAGTACTTC

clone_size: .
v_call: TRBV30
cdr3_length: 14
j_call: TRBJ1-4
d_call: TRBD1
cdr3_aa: CAWSAGGEWEKLFF
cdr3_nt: TGTGCCTGGAGTGCAGGGGGCGAATGGGAAAAACTGTTTTTT

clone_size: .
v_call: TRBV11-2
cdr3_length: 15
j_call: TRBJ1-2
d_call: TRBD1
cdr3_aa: CASSLQGAAYYGYTF
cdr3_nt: TGTGCCAGCAGCTTACAGGGGGCGGCCTACTATGGCTACACCTTC

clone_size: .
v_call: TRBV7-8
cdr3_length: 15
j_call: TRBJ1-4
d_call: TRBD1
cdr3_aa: CASRRVRGKNEKLFF
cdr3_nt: TGTGCCAGCAGACGGGTCAGGGGGAAGAATGAAAAACTGTTTTTT

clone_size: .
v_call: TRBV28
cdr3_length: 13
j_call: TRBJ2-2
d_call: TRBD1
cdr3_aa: CASRTGNTGELFF
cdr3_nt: TGTGCCAGTCGGACAGGGAACACCGGGGAGCTGTTTTTT

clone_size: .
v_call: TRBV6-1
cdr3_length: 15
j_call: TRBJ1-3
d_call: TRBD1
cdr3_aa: CASSVAQGDGNTIYF
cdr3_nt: TGTGCCAGCAGTGTTGCTCAGGGGGATGGAAACACCATATATTTT

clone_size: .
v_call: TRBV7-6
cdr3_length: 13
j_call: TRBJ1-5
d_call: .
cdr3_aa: CASSKGGNQPQHF
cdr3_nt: TGTGCCAGCAGCAAGGGGGGCAATCAGCCCCAGCATTTT

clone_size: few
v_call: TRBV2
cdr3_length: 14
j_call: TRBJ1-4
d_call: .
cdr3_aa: CASRRTLEMKKLFF
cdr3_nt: TGTGCCAGCAGGCGGACATTGGAAATGAAAAAACTGTTTTTT

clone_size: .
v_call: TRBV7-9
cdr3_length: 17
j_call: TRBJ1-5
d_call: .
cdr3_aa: CASSLVRGGIYNQPQHF
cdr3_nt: TGTGCCAGCAGCTTAGTAAGGGGGGGCATCTACAATCAGCCCCAGCATTTT

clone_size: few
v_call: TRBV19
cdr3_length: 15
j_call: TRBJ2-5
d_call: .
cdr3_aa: CASRPRPGAGETQYF
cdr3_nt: TGTGCCAGTAGACCCAGGCCAGGGGCAGGAGAGACCCAGTACTTC

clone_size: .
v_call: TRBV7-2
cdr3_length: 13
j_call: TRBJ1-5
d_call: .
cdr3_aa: CASSFWENQPQHF
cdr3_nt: TGTGCCAGCAGCTTTTGGGAGAATCAGCCCCAGCATTTT

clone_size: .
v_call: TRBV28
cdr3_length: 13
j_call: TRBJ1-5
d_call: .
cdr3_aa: CASREMGNQPQHF
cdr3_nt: TGTGCCAGCAGGGAGATGGGCAATCAGCCCCAGCATTTT

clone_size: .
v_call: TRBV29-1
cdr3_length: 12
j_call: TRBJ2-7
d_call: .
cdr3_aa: CSVEGQGYEQYF
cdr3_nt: TGCAGCGTTGAGGGGCAGGGGTACGAGCAGTACTTC

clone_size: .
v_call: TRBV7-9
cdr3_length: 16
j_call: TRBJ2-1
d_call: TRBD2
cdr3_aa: CASSGSPGGPYNEQFF
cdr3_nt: TGTGCCAGCAGCGGGAGCCCGGGGGGGCCCTACAATGAGCAGTTCTTC